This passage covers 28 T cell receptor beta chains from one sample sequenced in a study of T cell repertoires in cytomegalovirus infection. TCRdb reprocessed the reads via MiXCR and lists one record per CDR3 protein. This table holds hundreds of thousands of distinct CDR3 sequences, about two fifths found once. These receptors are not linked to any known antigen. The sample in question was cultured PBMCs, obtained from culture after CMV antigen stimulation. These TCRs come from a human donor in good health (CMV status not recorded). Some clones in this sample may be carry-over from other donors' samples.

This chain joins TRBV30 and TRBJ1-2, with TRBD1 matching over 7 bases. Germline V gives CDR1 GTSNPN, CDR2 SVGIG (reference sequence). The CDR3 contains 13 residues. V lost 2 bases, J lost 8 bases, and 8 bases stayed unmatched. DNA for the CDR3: TGTGCCTGGAGTAATACAGGGGTAGGAGGCTACACCTTC. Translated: CAWSNTGVGGYTF.

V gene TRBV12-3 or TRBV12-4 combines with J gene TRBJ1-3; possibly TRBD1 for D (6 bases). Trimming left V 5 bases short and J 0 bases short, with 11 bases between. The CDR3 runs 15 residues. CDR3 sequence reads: CASSLYRVSGNTIYF. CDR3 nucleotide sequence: TGTGCCAGCAGTCTCTACAGGGTCTCTGGAAACACCATATATTTT.

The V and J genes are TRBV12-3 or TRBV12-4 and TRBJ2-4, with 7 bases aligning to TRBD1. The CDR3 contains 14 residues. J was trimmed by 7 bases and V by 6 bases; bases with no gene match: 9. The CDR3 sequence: CASSHGTEENIQYF. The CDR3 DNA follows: TGTGCCAGCAGCCACGGGACAGAGGAGAACATTCAGTACTTC.

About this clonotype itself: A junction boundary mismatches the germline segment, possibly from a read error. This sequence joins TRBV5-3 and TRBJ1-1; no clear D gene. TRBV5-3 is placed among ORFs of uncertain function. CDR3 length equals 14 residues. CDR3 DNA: TGTGCCAGCAGCTTATCTCTTTGGAACACTGAAGCTTTCTTT. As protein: CASSLSLWNTEAFF.

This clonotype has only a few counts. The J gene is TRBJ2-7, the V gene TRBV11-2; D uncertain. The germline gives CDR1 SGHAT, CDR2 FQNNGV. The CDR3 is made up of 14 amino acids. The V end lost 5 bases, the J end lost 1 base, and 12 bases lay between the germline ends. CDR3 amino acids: CASSRDGGSYEQYF. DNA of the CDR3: TGTGCCAGCAGCCGAGACGGCGGTTCCTACGAGCAGTACTTC. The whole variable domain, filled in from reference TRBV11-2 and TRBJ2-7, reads EAGVAQSPRYKIIEKRQSVAFWCNPISGHATLYWYQQILGQGPKLLIQFQNNGVVDDSQLPKDRFSAERLKGVDSTLKIQPAKLEDSAVYLCASSRDGGSYEQYFGPGTRLTVT.

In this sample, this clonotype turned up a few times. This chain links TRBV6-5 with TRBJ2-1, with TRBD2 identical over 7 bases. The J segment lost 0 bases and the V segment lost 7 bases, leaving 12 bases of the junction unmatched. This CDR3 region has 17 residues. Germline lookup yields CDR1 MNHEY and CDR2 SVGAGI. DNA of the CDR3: TGTGCCAGCACGGGAGTAAGGCGGGAGAACTCCTACAATGAGCAGTTCTTC. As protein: CASTGVRRENSYNEQFF.

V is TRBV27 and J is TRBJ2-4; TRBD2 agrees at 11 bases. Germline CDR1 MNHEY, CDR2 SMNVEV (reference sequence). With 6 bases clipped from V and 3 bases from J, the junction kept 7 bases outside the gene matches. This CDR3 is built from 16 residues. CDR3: CASRPTSGRGKNIQYF. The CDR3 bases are TGTGCCAGCAGGCCTACTAGCGGGAGAGGCAAAAACATTCAGTACTTC.

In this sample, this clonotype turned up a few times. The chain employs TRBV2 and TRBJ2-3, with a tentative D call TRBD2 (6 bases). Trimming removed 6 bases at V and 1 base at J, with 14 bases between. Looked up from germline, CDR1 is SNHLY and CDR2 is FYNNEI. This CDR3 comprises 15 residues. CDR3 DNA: TGTGCCAGCAGCGGCCCGGGCGGGGGCACAGATACGCAGTATTTT. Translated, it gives CASSGPGGGTDTQYF.

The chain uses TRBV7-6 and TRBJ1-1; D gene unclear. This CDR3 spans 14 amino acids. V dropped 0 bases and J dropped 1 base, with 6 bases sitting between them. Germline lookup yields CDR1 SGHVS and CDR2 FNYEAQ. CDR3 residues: CASSLAWGNTEAFF. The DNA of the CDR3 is TGTGCCAGCAGCTTAGCCTGGGGGAACACTGAAGCTTTCTTT.

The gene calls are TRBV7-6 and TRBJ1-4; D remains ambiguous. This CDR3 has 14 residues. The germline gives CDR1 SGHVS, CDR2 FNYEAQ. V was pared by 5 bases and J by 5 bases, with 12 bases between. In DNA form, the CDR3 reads TGTGCCAGCAGCCTACGGCAGTACAATGAAAAACTGTTTTTT. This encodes CASSLRQYNEKLFF.

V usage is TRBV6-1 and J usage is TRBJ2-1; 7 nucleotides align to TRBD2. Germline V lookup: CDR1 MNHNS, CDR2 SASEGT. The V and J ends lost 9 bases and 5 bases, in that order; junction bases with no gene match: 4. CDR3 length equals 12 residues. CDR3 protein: CASRDYNNEQFF. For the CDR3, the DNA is TGTGCCAGTAGGGACTACAACAATGAGCAGTTCTTC.

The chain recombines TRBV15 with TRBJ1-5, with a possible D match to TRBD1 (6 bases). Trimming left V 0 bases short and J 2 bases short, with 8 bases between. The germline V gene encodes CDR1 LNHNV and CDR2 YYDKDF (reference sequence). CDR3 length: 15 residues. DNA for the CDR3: TGTGCCACCAGCAGAGATGACAGGCGCAATCAGCCCCAGCATTTT. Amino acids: CATSRDDRRNQPQHF.

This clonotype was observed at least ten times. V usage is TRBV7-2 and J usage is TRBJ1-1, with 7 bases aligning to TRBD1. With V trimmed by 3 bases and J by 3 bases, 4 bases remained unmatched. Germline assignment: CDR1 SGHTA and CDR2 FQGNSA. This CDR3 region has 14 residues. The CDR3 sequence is CASSLTGKDTEAFF. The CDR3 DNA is TGTGCCAGCAGCTTGACAGGGAAGGACACTGAAGCTTTCTTT.

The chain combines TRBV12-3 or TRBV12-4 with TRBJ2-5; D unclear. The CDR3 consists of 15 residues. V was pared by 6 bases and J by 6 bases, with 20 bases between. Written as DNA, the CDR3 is TGTGCCAGCAGCCAATTTAACAGTGATGGGAAGACCCAGTACTTC. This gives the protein CASSQFNSDGKTQYF.

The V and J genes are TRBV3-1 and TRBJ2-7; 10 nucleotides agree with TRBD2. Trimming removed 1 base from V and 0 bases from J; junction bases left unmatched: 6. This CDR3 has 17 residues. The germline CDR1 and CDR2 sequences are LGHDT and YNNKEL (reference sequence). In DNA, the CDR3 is TGTGCCAGCAGCCAAGGGAGCGGGGGGGTTCGCTCCTACGAGCAGTACTTC. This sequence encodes CASSQGSGGVRSYEQYF.

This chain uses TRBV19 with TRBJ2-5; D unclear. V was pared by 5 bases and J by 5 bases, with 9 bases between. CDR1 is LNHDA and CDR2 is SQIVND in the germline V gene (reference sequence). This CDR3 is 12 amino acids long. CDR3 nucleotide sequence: TGTGCCAGTAGTTCTACTCTGGAGACCCAGTACTTC. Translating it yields CASSSTLETQYF.

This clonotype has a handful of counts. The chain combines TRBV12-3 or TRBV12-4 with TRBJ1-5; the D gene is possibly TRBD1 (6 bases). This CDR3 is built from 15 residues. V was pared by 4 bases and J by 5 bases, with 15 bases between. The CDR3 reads CASSWGMDRDQPQHF. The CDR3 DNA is TGTGCCAGCAGTTGGGGAATGGACAGAGATCAGCCCCAGCATTTT.

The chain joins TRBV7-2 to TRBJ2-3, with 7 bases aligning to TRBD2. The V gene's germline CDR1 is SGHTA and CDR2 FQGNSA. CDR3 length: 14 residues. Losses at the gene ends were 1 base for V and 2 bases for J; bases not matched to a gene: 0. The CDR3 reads CASSLGDYTDTQYF. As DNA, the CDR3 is TGTGCCAGCAGCTTAGGGGACTACACAGATACGCAGTATTTT.

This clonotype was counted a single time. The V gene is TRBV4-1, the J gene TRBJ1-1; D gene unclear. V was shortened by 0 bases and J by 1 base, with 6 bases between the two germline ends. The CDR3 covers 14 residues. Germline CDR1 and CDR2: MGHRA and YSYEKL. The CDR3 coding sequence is TGCGCCAGCAGCCAAGATAGGAGGAACACTGAAGCTTTCTTT. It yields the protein CASSQDRRNTEAFF.

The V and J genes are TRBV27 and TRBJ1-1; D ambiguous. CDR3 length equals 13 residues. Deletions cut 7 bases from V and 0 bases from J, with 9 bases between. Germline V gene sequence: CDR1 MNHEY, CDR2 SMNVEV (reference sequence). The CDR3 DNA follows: TGTGCCAGCATCGGGAATTTGAACACTGAAGCTTTCTTT. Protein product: CASIGNLNTEAFF.

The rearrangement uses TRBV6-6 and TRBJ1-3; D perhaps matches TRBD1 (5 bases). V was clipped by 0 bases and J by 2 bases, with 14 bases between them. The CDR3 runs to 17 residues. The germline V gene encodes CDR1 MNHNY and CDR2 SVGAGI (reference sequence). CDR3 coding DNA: TGTGCCAGCAGTTACTCCGGACAAGCCCTCCCTGGAAACACCATATATTTT. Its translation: CASSYSGQALPGNTIYF.

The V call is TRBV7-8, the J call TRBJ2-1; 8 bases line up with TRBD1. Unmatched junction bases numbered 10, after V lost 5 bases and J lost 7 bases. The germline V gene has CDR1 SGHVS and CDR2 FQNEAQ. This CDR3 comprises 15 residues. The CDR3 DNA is TGTGCCAGCAGCAAAGCACCCAGGGGGCGGAATGAGCAGTTCTTC. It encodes CASSKAPRGRNEQFF.

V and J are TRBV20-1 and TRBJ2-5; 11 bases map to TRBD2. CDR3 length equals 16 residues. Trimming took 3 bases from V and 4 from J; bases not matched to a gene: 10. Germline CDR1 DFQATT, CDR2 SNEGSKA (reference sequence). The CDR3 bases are TGCAGTGCTAGGAAACTAGCGGGAGAGAGAAGAGAGACCCAGTACTTC. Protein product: CSARKLAGERRETQYF.

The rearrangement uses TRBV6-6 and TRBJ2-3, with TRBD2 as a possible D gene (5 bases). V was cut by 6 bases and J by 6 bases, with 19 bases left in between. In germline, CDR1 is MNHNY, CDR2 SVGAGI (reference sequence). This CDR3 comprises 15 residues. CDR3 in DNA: TGTGCCAGCAGCCCCCCGGGATTCGTCACGGATACGCAGTATTTT. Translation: CASSPPGFVTDTQYF.

The CDR3 reads CASSLRQGASGYTF. CDR3 sequence (DNA): TGTGCCAGCAGCTTACGACAGGGGGCATCCGGCTACACCTTC. The chain links TRBV7-6 to TRBJ1-2; 10 bases line up with TRBD1. The germline V gene encodes CDR1 SGHVS and CDR2 FNYEAQ. The CDR3 has 14 residues. V dropped 2 bases and J dropped 8; count of bases not matched to a gene: 5. Full variable domain (missing parts from reference TRBV7-6 and TRBJ1-2): GAGVSQSPRYKVTKRGQDVALRCDPISGHVSLYWYRQALGQGPEFLTYFNYEAQQDKSGLPNDRFSAERPEGSISTLTIQRTEQRDSAMYRCASSLRQGASGYTFGSGTRLTVV.

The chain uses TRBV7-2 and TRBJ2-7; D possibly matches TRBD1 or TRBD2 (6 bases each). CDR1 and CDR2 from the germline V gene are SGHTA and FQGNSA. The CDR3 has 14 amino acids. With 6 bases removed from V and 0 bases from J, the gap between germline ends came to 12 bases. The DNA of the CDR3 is TGTGCCAGCAGGGAGGGGGGCCCCTCCTACGAGCAGTACTTC. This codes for CASREGGPSYEQYF.

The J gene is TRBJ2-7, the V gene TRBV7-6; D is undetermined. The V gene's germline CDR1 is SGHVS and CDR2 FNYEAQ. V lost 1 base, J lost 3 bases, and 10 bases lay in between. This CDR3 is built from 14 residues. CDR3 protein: CASSLGGMYYEQYF. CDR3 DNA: TGTGCCAGCAGCTTAGGTGGGATGTACTACGAGCAGTACTTC.

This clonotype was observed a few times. CDR3 nucleotides: TGTGCCAGCAGTCATGAGGAACGCACAGATACGCAGTATTTT. It translates to CASSHEERTDTQYF. The rearrangement uses TRBV12-3 or TRBV12-4 and TRBJ2-3; D is unclear. V was pared by 5 bases and J by 1 base, with 10 bases between. The CDR3 totals 14 residues.